Given below is one T cell receptor (beta chain) in context. Antigen unknown. This sample was taken from a study of cytomegalovirus exposure and HLA in healthy donors. The study, taken as a whole, reports: Cytomegalovirus status was reportedly diagnosed by the classifier with high specificity and sensitivity. Donor immune exposure was known only as CMV serostatus. Analyses of presence and absence presupposed an approximately uniform sequencing depth across donors. The Asian-associated ancestry cluster reportedly had fewer N-insertions than the approximately 650-donor mean in a later analysis.

The V and J ends lost 2 bases and 0 bases respectively, with 12 bases between them. The CDR3 runs 16 residues. Germline CDR1 reads MNHEY; CDR2 reads SVGAGI. The PCR made use of 60 Vbeta and 13 Jbeta primers. Libraries were prepared by immunoSEQ multiplex PCR; TCRdb keeps only in-frame clonotypes and omits some of them. The sample lists about 120,000 clones, about 76% occurring once. The sample comprised PBMCs. This chain connects TRBV6-5 to TRBJ2-3; D is possibly TRBD2 (5 bases). The sequence came from a man aged 25 to 40 in good health and CMV-seropositive. As DNA, the CDR3 is TGTGCCAGCAGTTACCAGTTTGGGAGTAGCACAGATACGCAGTATTTT. This encodes CASSYQFGSSTDTQYF.